One T cell receptor beta chain is described in this entry. It was roughly 3,500 ng of total RNA that each TCR library used. cDNA was produced in eight separate reactions per sample. Each UMI, carrying a 6-nucleotide sample barcode, came from template switching. TCRdb re-called the 5' RACE reads and gives one entry per CDR3 protein, without DNA. The sample table sets out about 160,000 distinct CDR3 sequences. Germline V CDR1 and CDR2: DFQATT, SNEGSKA (reference sequence). The CDR3 is made up of 15 amino acids. The data originate from a study of monozygotic twins with inflammatory bowel disease. Whole blood, unsorted for T cells, was the source of total RNA.

Sequencing was carried out using blood. The sequence came from a human donor with ulcerative colitis or Crohn's disease, or a healthy co-twin of an affected twin (not recorded which). The V gene is TRBV20-1, the J gene TRBJ1-1; the TRBD1 assignment by TCRdb is unverifiable without DNA. CDR3 sequence reads: CSASYPDRRNTEAFF.